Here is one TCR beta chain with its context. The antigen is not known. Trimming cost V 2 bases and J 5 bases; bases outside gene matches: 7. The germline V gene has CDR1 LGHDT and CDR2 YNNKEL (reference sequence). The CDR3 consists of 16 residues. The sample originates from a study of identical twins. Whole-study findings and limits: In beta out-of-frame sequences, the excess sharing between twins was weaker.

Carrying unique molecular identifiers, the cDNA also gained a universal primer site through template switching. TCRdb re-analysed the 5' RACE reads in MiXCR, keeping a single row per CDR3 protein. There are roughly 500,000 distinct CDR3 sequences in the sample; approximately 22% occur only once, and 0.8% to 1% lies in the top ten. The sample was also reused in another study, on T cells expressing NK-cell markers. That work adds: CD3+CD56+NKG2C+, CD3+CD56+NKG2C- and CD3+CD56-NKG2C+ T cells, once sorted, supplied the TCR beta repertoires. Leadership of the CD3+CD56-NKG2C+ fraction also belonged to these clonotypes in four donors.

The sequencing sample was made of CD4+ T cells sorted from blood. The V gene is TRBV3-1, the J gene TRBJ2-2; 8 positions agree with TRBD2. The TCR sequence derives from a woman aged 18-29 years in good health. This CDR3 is CASSQFGGGGTGELFF. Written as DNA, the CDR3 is TGTGCCAGCAGCCAATTCGGTGGCGGGGGGACCGGGGAGCTGTTTTTT. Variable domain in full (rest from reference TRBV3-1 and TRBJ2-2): DTAVSQTPKYLVTQMGNDKSIKCEQNLGHDTMYWYKQDSKKFLKIMFSYNNKELIINETVPNRFSPKSPDKAHLNLHINSLELGDSAVYFCASSQFGGGGTGELFFGEGSRLTVL.